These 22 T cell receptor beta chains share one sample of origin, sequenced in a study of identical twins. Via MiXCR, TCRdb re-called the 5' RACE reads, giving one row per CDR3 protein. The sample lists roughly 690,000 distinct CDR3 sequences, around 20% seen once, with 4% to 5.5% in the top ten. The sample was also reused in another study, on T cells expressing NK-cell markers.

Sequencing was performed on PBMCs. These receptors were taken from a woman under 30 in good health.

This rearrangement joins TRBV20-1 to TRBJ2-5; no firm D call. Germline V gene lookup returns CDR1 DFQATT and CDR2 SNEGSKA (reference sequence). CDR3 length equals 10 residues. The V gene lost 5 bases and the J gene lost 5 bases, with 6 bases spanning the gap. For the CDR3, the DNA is TGCAGTGCTTATGAGGAGACCCAGTACTTC. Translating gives CSAYEETQYF.

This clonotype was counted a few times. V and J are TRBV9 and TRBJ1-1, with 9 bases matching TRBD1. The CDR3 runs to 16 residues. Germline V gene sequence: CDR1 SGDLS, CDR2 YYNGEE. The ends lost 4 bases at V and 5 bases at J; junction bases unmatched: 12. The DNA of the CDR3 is TGTGCCAGCAGCCCTCCGGGACAGGGTTGGAAGACTGAAGCTTTCTTT. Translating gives CASSPPGQGWKTEAFF.

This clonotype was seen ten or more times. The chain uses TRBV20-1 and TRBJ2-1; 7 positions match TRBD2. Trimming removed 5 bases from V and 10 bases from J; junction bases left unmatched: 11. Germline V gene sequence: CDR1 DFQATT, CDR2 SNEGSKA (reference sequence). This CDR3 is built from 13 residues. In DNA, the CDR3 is TGCAGTGCTCTAAAGCGGGAAGGATGGGAGCAGTTCTTC. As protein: CSALKREGWEQFF.

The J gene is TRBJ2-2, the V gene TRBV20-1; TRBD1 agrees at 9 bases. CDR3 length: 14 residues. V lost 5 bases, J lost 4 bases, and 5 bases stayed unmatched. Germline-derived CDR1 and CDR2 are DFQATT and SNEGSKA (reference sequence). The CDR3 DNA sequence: TGCAGTGCTTACAGGGGGCGTAGCACCGGGGAGCTGTTTTTT. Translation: CSAYRGRSTGELFF.

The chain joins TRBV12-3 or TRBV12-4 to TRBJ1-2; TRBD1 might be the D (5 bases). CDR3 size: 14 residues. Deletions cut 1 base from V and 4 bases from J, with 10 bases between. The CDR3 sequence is CASSLVRGSYGYTF. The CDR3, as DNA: TGTGCCAGCAGTTTAGTCCGGGGCAGCTATGGCTACACCTTC.

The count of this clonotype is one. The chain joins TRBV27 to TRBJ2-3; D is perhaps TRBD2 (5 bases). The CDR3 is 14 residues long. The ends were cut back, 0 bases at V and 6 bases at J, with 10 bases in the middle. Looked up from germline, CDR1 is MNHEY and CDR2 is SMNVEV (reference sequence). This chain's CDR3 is CASSLSTRGDTQYF. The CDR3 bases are TGTGCCAGCAGTTTATCGACCCGAGGGGATACGCAGTATTTT.

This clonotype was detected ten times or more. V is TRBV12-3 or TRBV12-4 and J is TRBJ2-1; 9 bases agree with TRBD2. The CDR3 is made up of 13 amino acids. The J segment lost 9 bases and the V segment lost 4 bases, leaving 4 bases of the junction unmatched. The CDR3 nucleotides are TGTGCCAGCAGTTCCGGGACTAGCTTTGAGCAGTTCTTC. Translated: CASSSGTSFEQFF.

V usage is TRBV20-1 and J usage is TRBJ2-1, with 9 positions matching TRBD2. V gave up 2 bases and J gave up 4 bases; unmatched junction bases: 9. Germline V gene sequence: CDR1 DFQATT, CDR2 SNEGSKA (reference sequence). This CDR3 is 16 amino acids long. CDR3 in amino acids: CSARFQAGLAYNEQFF. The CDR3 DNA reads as TGCAGTGCTAGATTCCAGGCGGGACTAGCTTACAATGAGCAGTTCTTC.

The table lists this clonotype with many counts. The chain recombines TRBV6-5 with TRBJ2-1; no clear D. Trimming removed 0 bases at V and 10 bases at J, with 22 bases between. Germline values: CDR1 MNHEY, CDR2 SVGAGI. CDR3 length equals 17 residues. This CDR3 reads CASSYSPRDLDLSEQFF. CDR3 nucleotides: TGTGCCAGCAGTTACTCGCCCCGCGACCTCGATCTGTCGGAGCAGTTCTTC.

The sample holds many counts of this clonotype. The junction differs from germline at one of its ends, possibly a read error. CDR3 DNA: TGTGCCAGCAGTTCGGGACAAAACTATGGCTACACCTTC. This codes for CASSSGQNYGYTF. V gene TRBV5-1 combines with J gene TRBJ1-2, with D maybe TRBD1 (6 bases). Looked up from germline, CDR1 is SGHRS and CDR2 is YFSETQ. This CDR3 spans 13 amino acids.

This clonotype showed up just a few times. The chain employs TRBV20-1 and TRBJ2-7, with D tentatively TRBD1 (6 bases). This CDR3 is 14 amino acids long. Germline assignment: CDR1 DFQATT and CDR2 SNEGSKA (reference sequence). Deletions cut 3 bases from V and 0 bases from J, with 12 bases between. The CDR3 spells CSASRTVFSYEQYF. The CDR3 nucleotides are TGCAGTGCTAGTAGGACAGTATTCTCCTACGAGCAGTACTTC.

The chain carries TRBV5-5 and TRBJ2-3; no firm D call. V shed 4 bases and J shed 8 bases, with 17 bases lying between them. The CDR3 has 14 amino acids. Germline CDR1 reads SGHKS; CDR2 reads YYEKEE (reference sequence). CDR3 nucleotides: TGTGCCAGCAGCATTGGGATCCCCTCGGGTACGCAGTATTTT. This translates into CASSIGIPSGTQYF.

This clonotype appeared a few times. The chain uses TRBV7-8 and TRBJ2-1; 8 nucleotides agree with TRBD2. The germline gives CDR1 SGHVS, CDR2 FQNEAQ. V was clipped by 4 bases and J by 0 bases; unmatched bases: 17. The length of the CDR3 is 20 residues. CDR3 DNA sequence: TGTGCCAGCAGCTCCCTCCTAGCGGGCTCGACCTTAAGCTCCTACAATGAGCAGTTCTTC. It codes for CASSSLLAGSTLSSYNEQFF.

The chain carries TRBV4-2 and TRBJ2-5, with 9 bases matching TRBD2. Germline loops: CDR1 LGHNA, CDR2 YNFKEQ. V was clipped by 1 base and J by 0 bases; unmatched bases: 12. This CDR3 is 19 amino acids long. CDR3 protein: CASSQGDASGDQYQETQYF. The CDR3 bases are TGTGCCAGCAGCCAAGGAGATGCTAGCGGGGATCAGTACCAAGAGACCCAGTACTTC.

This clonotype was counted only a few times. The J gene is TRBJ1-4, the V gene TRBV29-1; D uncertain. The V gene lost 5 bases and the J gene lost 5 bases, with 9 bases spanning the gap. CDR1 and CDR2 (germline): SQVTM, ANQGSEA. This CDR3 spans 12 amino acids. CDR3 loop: CSVRQLNEKLFF. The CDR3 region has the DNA TGCAGCGTTCGTCAGTTAAATGAAAAACTGTTTTTT.

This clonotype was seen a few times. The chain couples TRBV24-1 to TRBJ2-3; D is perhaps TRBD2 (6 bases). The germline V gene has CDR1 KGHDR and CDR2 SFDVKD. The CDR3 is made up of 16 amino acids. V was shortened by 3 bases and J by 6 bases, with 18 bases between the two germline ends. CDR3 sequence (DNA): TGTGCCACCAGTGATCCAGGAGGGAGTGCAGGGGATACGCAGTATTTT. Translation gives CATSDPGGSAGDTQYF.

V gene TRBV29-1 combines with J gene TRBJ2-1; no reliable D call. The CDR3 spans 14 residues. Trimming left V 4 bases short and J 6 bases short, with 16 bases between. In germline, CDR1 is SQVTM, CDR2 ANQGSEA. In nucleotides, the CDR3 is TGCAGCGTTGGCTATATGGGATTCCGCAATGAGCAGTTCTTC. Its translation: CSVGYMGFRNEQFF.

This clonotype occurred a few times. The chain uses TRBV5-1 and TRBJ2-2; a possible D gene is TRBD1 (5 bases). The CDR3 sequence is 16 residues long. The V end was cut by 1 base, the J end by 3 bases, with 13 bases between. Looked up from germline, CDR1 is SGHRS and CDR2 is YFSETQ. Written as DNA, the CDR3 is TGCGCCAGCAGCTTGTGGCAGGGTCTGGACACCGGGGAGCTGTTTTTT. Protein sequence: CASSLWQGLDTGELFF.

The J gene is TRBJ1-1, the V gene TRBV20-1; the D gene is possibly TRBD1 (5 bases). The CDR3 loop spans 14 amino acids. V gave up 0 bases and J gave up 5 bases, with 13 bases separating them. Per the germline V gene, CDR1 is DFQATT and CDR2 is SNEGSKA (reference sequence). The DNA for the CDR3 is TGCAGTGCTAGAGATCCGAAGGGGATAACTGAAGCTTTCTTT. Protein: CSARDPKGITEAFF.

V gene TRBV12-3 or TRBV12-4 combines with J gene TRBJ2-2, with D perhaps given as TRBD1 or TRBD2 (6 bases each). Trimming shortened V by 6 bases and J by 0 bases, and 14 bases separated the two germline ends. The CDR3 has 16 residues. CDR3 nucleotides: TGTGCCAGCAGATCCACAGGGACTGCGAACACCGGGGAGCTGTTTTTT. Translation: CASRSTGTANTGELFF.

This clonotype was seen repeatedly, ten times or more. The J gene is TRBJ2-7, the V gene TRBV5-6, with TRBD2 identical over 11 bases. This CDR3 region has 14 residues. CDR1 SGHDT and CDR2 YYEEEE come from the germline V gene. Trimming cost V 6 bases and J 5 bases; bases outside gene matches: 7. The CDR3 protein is CASTISGRAHEQYF. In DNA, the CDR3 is TGTGCCAGCACCATTAGCGGGAGGGCCCACGAGCAGTACTTC.

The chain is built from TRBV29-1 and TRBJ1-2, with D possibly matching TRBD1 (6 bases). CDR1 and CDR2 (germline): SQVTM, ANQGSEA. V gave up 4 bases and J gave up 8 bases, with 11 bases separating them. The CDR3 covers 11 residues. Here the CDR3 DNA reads TGCAGCGTTGCTATGGGGGGCGGCTACACCTTC. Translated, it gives CSVAMGGGYTF.